This passage covers 23 T cell receptor beta chains from one sample sequenced in a study of blood T cell repertoires in COVID-19. Generated by immunoSEQ multiplex PCR, the TCRdb table keeps only in-frame clones and is missing some. The sample lists approximately 270,000 clones; roughly 91% were seen once. Sequencing used peripheral blood. The receptors were gathered from a man under 40 with acute or convalescent COVID-19.

J is TRBJ1-1 and V is TRBV4-2; D is uncertain. Trimming pared 1 base from V and 4 bases from J, leaving 4 bases between. The germline CDR1 and CDR2 sequences are LGHNA and YNFKEQ. The CDR3 is 12 amino acids. The CDR3 region is CASSQAGTEAFF. DNA for the CDR3: TGTGCCAGCAGCCAAGCAGGCACTGAAGCTTTCTTT.

The chain employs TRBV18 and TRBJ2-7, with a tentative D call TRBD2 (6 bases). The CDR3 is made up of 15 amino acids. Trimming removed 5 bases from V and 4 bases from J, with 18 bases in between. Per the germline V gene, CDR1 is KGHSH and CDR2 is LQKENI. The CDR3 protein is CASSDLAGRMYEQYF. The CDR3 bases are TGTGCCAGCTCAGACTTGGCGGGAAGAATGTACGAGCAGTACTTC. The full variable domain, with the rest looked up from reference TRBV18 and TRBJ2-7, is NAGVMQNPRHLVRRRGQEARLRCSPMKGHSHVYWYRQLPEEGLKFMVYLQKENIIDESGMPKERFSAEFPKEGPSILRIQQVVRGDSAAYFCASSDLAGRMYEQYFGPGTRLTVT.

This rearrangement joins TRBV7-9 to TRBJ2-2, with D tentatively TRBD1 (6 bases). Per germline, CDR1 SEHNR and CDR2 FQNEAQ (reference sequence). The CDR3 runs 15 residues. V lost 5 bases and J lost 1, with 11 bases in between. The CDR3, as DNA: TGTGCCAGCAGCAGACAGGAGCTGAACACCGGGGAGCTGTTTTTT. Amino acid sequence: CASSRQELNTGELFF.

Only a few counts were recorded for this clone. V usage is TRBV19 and J usage is TRBJ1-5; D gene uncertain. V gave up 5 bases and J gave up 9 bases, with 11 bases separating them. The germline V gene has CDR1 LNHDA and CDR2 SQIVND (reference sequence). The CDR3 is 12 amino acids. The chain's CDR3 is CASSPSNLPQHF. The CDR3 nucleotides read TGTGCCAGTAGTCCGAGTAATTTGCCCCAGCATTTT.

The gene calls are TRBV3-1 (or the pseudogene TRBV3-2) and TRBJ1-1; D is possibly TRBD1 (6 bases). Germline CDR1 reads LGHDT; CDR2 reads YNNKEL (reference sequence). V was cut by 3 bases and J by 7 bases, with 12 bases left in between. CDR3 length: 13 amino acids. As DNA, the CDR3 is TGTGCCAGCAGCCACAACAACAGGGTTGAAGCTTTCTTT. It encodes CASSHNNRVEAFF.

The V gene is TRBV28, the J gene TRBJ1-4; 8 positions agree with TRBD1. V lost 3 bases and J lost 7; bases outside the gene matches: 10. The CDR3 runs 16 residues. CDR1 is MDHEN, CDR2 SYDVKM, per germline. The CDR3: CASSFPQGAEREKLFF. For the CDR3, the DNA is TGTGCCAGCAGTTTCCCCCAGGGGGCTGAACGTGAAAAACTGTTTTTT.

A word on this clone: This sample also contains other DNA sequences that code for the same CDR3. The chain employs TRBV12-3 or TRBV12-4 and TRBJ2-7; D uncertain. The CDR3 is 12 residues long. The V and J ends lost 2 bases and 3 bases respectively, with 5 bases between them. CDR3 in amino acids: CASSLSGYEQYF. The CDR3 DNA reads as TGTGCCAGCAGTTTATCGGGCTACGAGCAGTACTTC.

The chain is built from TRBV18 and TRBJ1-5; the D gene is possibly TRBD1 (6 bases). The V gene lost 1 base and the J gene lost 6 bases, with 13 bases spanning the gap. This CDR3 has 15 amino acids. The germline V gene encodes CDR1 KGHSH and CDR2 LQKENI. The CDR3 bases are TGTGCCAGCTCACCACGGGGAGGGGGGAGTCAGCCCCAGCATTTT. Residues: CASSPRGGGSQPQHF.

The chain links TRBV5-1 to TRBJ2-2; perhaps TRBD1 as D (6 bases). V gave up 3 bases and J gave up 11 bases, with 20 bases separating them. The CDR3 runs to 15 residues. Germline-derived CDR1 and CDR2 are SGHRS and YFSETQ. DNA of the CDR3: TGCGCCAGCAGCTCGGCTCTAGGGGACATCGGCGAGCTGTTTTTT. This translates into CASSSALGDIGELFF.

CDR3 sequence (DNA): TGTGCCAGCAGCTTAGGGGGACAGGCCTACAATGAGCAGTTCTTC. As protein: CASSLGGQAYNEQFF. The V call is TRBV7-8, the J call TRBJ2-1; 8 nucleotides line up with TRBD1. With V trimmed by 1 base and J by 2 bases, 1 base remained unmatched. Germline assignment: CDR1 SGHVS and CDR2 FQNEAQ. The CDR3 runs to 15 residues.

This sequence joins TRBV4-1 and TRBJ2-1; D unclear. Trimming left V 0 bases short and J 7 bases short, with 16 bases between. The CDR3 length is 16 residues. CDR1 is MGHRA and CDR2 is YSYEKL in the germline V gene. CDR3 region: CASSQDAWAVTNEQFF. In nucleotides, the CDR3 is TGCGCCAGCAGCCAAGACGCCTGGGCAGTAACGAATGAGCAGTTCTTC.

The CDR3 region is CATQGQGLSNQPQHF. CDR3 sequence (DNA): TGTGCCACCCAGGGACAGGGGCTGTCCAATCAGCCCCAGCATTTT. The chain recombines TRBV2 with TRBJ1-5; 10 bases align to TRBD1. CDR1 and CDR2 from the germline V gene are SNHLY and FYNNEI. With V trimmed by 10 bases and J by 3 bases, 9 bases remained unmatched. CDR3 length: 15 residues. The full variable domain, rest sourced from reference TRBV2 and TRBJ1-5, is EPEVTQTPSHQVTQMGQEVILRCVPISNHLYFYWYRQILGQKVEFLVSFYNNEISEKSEIFDDQFSVERPDGSNFTLKIRSTKLEDSAMYFCATQGQGLSNQPQHFGDGTRLSIL.

This clone was observed a few times. This chain uses TRBV6-5 with TRBJ1-2, with TRBD1 matching 9 bases. Per the germline V gene, CDR1 is MNHEY and CDR2 is SVGAGI. Trimming removed 6 bases from V and 6 bases from J; junction bases left unmatched: 5. The CDR3 totals 13 residues. The DNA for the CDR3 is TGTGCCAGCAGGTTACAGGGGGCGCATGGCTACACCTTC. Its translation: CASRLQGAHGYTF.

The chain combines TRBV28 with TRBJ2-4; TRBD1 aligns across 8 bases. V was pared by 3 bases and J by 0 bases, with 16 bases of the junction left unmatched. Looked up from germline, CDR1 is MDHEN and CDR2 is SYDVKM. CDR3 size: 20 residues. In DNA form, the CDR3 reads TGTGCCAGCAGTTTCGAATCGACAGGGGCCCTACCTTTAGCCAAAAACATTCAGTACTTC. Translating gives CASSFESTGALPLAKNIQYF. The full variable domain, completed using reference TRBV28 and TRBJ2-4, is DVKVTQSSRYLVKRTGEKVFLECVQDMDHENMFWYRQDPGLGLRLIYFSYDVKMKEKGDIPEGYSVSREKKERFSLILESASTNQTSMYLCASSFESTGALPLAKNIQYFGAGTRLSVL.

This clone was seen a handful of times. This sample includes further DNA sequences coding for the same CDR3. The chain links TRBV6-5 to TRBJ1-6; D is unclear. This CDR3 is 13 amino acids long. Between the trimmed V and J ends, which lost 1 base and 9 bases, there was a span of 7 bases. CDR1 MNHEY and CDR2 SVGAGI come from the germline V gene. Here the CDR3 reads CASSYYRGSPLHF. CDR3 in DNA: TGTGCCAGCAGTTACTATCGGGGTTCACCCCTCCACTTT.

About this clone: In the same sample, other DNA sequences code for this CDR3. The chain employs TRBV20-1 and TRBJ1-6; D possibly corresponds to TRBD1 (5 bases). Trimming took 3 bases from V and 7 from J, leaving 10 bases between them. The length of the CDR3 is 13 residues. Germline V lookup: CDR1 DFQATT, CDR2 SNEGSKA (reference sequence). CDR3 DNA sequence: TGCAGTGCTAGTTACGGGGGAAATTCACCCCTCCACTTT. It specifies CSASYGGNSPLHF.

The chain couples TRBV15 to TRBJ1-2; D is uncertain. Trimming removed 1 base at V and 9 bases at J, with 9 bases between. CDR1 and CDR2 from the germline V gene are LNHNV and YYDKDF (reference sequence). The CDR3 is 12 residues long. The CDR3 here is CATSRGAGSYTF. CDR3 nucleotides: TGTGCCACCAGCAGAGGCGCGGGGAGCTACACCTTC.

The chain joins TRBV3-1 (or the pseudogene TRBV3-2) to TRBJ2-1, with a tentative D call TRBD2 (5 bases). The CDR3 sequence is 13 residues long. Germline assignment: CDR1 LGHDT and CDR2 YNNKEL (reference sequence). V lost 3 bases and J lost 6, with 9 bases in between. CDR3 sequence: CASSQIRGNEQFF. CDR3 sequence (DNA): TGTGCCAGCAGCCAGATCCGGGGCAATGAGCAGTTCTTC.

As regards this clone: Additional DNA sequences in this sample encode the identical CDR3. The chain is built from TRBV6-5 and TRBJ1-2; TRBD1 is a possible D gene (6 bases). The V end lost 6 bases, the J end lost 2 bases, and 10 bases lay between the germline ends. CDR3 length equals 13 residues. Germline V gene data show CDR1 as MNHEY and CDR2 as SVGAGI. This chain's CDR3 is CASSRTGNYGYTF. CDR3 DNA sequence: TGTGCCAGCAGCCGTACAGGGAACTATGGCTACACCTTC.

The rearrangement links TRBV6-5 to TRBJ2-5; 10 bases map to TRBD2. V was pared by 0 bases and J by 2 bases, with 0 bases of the junction left unmatched. Germline V gene data show CDR1 as MNHEY and CDR2 as SVGAGI. The CDR3 covers 15 residues. The CDR3 reads CASSYSAGGQETQYF. In DNA, the CDR3 is TGTGCCAGCAGTTACTCAGCGGGGGGGCAAGAGACCCAGTACTTC.

The genes are TRBV18 and TRBJ2-3, with 9 bases lining up with TRBD2. Germline V gives CDR1 KGHSH, CDR2 LQKENI. The J segment lost 0 bases and the V segment lost 2 bases, leaving 3 bases of the junction unmatched. The length of the CDR3 is 16 residues. The CDR3 nucleotides are TGTGCCAGCTCACCATTCCTAGCGGGGAGCACAGATACGCAGTATTTT. Translating gives CASSPFLAGSTDTQYF.

The CDR3 bases are TGTGCCAGTAGCCTTGGGGGGGAGGGCAACACAGATACGCAGTATTTT. Encoded protein: CASSLGGEGNTDTQYF. The V and J genes are TRBV19 and TRBJ2-3; 7 nucleotides line up with TRBD2. With 6 bases clipped from V and 2 bases from J, the junction kept 11 bases outside the gene matches. CDR1 and CDR2 from the germline V gene are LNHDA and SQIVND (reference sequence). The CDR3 is 16 residues long.

The chain employs TRBV6-2 or TRBV6-3 and TRBJ1-2; D is possibly TRBD1 (6 bases). Germline loops: CDR1 MNHEY, CDR2 SVGEGT. The CDR3 runs to 16 residues. V shed 3 bases and J shed 4 bases, with 18 bases lying between them. CDR3: CASSYLTGKASYGYTF. The CDR3, as DNA: TGTGCCAGCAGTTATCTAACAGGGAAGGCGAGCTATGGCTACACCTTC.